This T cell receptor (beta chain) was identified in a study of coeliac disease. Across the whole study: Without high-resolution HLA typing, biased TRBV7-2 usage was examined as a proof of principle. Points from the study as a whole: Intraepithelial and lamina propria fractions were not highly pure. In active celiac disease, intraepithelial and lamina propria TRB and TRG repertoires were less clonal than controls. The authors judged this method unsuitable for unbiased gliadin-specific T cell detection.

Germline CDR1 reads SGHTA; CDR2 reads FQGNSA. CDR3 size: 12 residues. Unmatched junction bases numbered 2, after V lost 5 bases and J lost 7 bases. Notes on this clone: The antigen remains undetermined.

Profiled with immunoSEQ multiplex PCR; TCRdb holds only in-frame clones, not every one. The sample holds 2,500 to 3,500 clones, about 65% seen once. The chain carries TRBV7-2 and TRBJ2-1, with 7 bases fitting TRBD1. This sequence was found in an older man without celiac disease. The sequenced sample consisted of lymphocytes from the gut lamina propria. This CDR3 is CASSIQGNEQFF. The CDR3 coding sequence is TGTGCCAGCAGCATACAGGGGAATGAGCAGTTCTTC.